This T cell receptor (beta chain) was recorded in a study of blood T cell repertoires in COVID-19. Study as a whole: All recovered Cohort 3 donors got two negative PCRs, got clearance, or saw symptom resolution.

Trimming took 3 bases from V and 5 from J; bases not matched to a gene: 9. The CDR3 is made up of 15 amino acids. CDR1 SGHVS and CDR2 FQNEAQ come from the germline V gene. Those who participated ranged in age from roughly 18 to 100 years and resided in about two dozen US areas. Assignments of participants to cohorts depended upon their own reported clinical history. This clone has only one observation. Per the authors' pipeline: Reference gene primer amplification yielded estimated nucleated cell counts. Profiled with immunoSEQ multiplex PCR; TCRdb holds only in-frame clones, not every one. D and trimming were read from the DNA, whereas the V and J calls and clone size are those reported in that table. The data hold about 400,000 clones, with roughly 86% observed a single time.

The sequence was obtained from a man aged 35 to 55 in a cohort exposed to, infected with or recovered from COVID-19 (not recorded which). The chain couples TRBV7-8 to TRBJ2-7, with 8 nucleotides matching TRBD1. Sequencing was carried out using PBMCs or T cells enriched from blood (not recorded which). CDR3 region: CASSFRTGNSHEQYF. Here the CDR3 DNA reads TGTGCCAGCAGCTTTCGGACAGGGAATAGCCACGAGCAGTACTTC.